This T cell receptor beta chain was recorded in a study of cytomegalovirus exposure and HLA in healthy donors. The PCR contained 60 Vbeta and 13 Jbeta primers. Some clones are missing from TCRdb's copy, which holds only in-frame ones; the method was immunoSEQ multiplex PCR. The sample carries over 60,000 clones, 65% to 80% recorded once. Study observations and caveats: HLA restriction was apparent for most CMV-associated TCR beta chains in a later analysis. As immune exposure information, only CMV serostatus was available. Certain sequence variants were highly shared and formed a cluster, and this cluster was likely a sequencing artifact. According to a later analysis, donors in an Asian-associated ancestry cluster reportedly had fewer N-insertions than the roughly 720-donor mean.

Germline loops: CDR1 LNHDA, CDR2 SQIVND (reference sequence). Trimming left V 4 bases short and J 4 bases short, with 11 bases between. CDR3 size: 13 residues. As for this clone: The antigen is not known.

The V call is TRBV19, the J call TRBJ2-7; TRBD2 is a possible D gene (6 bases). The receptor's source is a man in his 70s in good health and CMV-seronegative. What was sequenced was PBMCs. The CDR3 loop is CASSSLGGYEQYF. Written as DNA, the CDR3 is TGTGCCAGTAGTAGTCTGGGGGGATACGAGCAGTACTTC. The entire variable domain, with the rest obtained from reference TRBV19 and TRBJ2-7, is as follows: DGGITQSPKYLFRKEGQNVTLSCEQNLNHDAMYWYRQDPGQGLRLIYYSQIVNDFQKGDIAEGYSVSREKKESFPLTVTSAQKNPTAFYLCASSSLGGYEQYFGPGTRLTVT.